Following are 19 T cell receptor beta chains from one sample sequenced in a study of CD8+CD57+ T cells in acquired aplastic anemia. According to the study, genomic DNA was the template for TCR beta VDJ and CDR3 profiling. TCRdb processed the reads anew with MiXCR; each CDR3 protein has one entry. The sample has 68,000 or so distinct CDR3 sequences; around half are singletons. The sample was sorted CD4+, CD8+, or CD8+CD57+ T cells (not recorded which) from PBMCs. The receptors were gathered from a human donor in good health, serving as a control.

In its sample, this clonotype was seen a few times. CDR3 nucleotide sequence: TGTGCCAGCAGCCCCATGGGAGGACAGAATGAGCAGTTCTTC. It specifies CASSPMGGQNEQFF. The V and J genes are TRBV12-3 or TRBV12-4 and TRBJ2-1; D is tentatively TRBD1 or TRBD2 (6 bases each). Between the trimmed V and J ends, which lost 6 bases and 7 bases, there was a span of 16 bases. The CDR3 is 14 amino acids.

This clonotype was detected only a few times. A much larger clone lies a single base off, so this may be a read error. J is TRBJ2-7 and V is TRBV27; 7 nucleotides align to TRBD2. The germline CDR1 and CDR2 sequences are MNHEY and SMNVEV (reference sequence). The CDR3 is 14 residues long. The CDR3 sequence: CASSFRGESYEQCF. In nucleotides, the CDR3 is TGTGCCAGCAGTTTCCGGGGGGAGTCCTACGAGCAGTGCTTC.

This clonotype was counted a single time. The junction differs from germline at one of its ends, possibly a read error. The J gene is TRBJ1-1, the V gene TRBV10-3, with D possibly being TRBD1 (6 bases). The germline V gene encodes CDR1 ENHRY and CDR2 SYGVKD. The CDR3 spans 13 residues. CDR3 in DNA: TGTGCCTCTACCCGGGGGCCCAACACTGAAGCCTTCTTT. Translated: CASTRGPNTEAFF.

The CDR3 here is CASSLTALALNEQFF. Here the CDR3 DNA reads TGTGCCAGCAGTTTAACGGCACTAGCGCTCAATGAGCAGTTCTTC. The chain carries TRBV27 and TRBJ2-1; 7 positions match TRBD2. The V and J ends lost 2 bases and 6 bases, in that order; junction bases with no gene match: 7. The CDR3 contains 15 residues. Germline loops: CDR1 MNHEY, CDR2 SMNVEV (reference sequence).

This clonotype appeared many times. The rearrangement uses TRBV10-2 and TRBJ2-7, with 10 bases fitting TRBD2. The CDR3 has 18 amino acids. V lost 2 bases to trimming and J lost 2 bases; unmatched junction nucleotides: 12. The V gene's germline CDR1 is WSHSY and CDR2 SAAADI. CDR3 protein: CASSEGLAGVLKTYEQYF. CDR3 coding DNA: TGCGCCAGCAGTGAGGGCCTAGCGGGGGTCCTCAAAACCTACGAGCAGTACTTC.

This clonotype was seen only once. The chain recombines TRBV29-1 with TRBJ1-1; no definite D call. The CDR3 has 12 amino acids. The V end was cut by 6 bases, the J end by 9 bases, with 17 bases between. Germline V gene sequence: CDR1 SQVTM, CDR2 ANQGSEA. The CDR3 here is CSVGAPPGQAFF. The CDR3 bases are TGCAGCGTCGGAGCTCCCCCAGGACAAGCTTTCTTT.

Many counts were recorded for this clonotype. The V and J genes are TRBV7-8 and TRBJ1-2, with D unresolved. Germline CDR1 is SGHVS and CDR2 is FQNEAQ. The CDR3 contains 15 residues. The V end lost 6 bases, the J end lost 4 bases, and 18 bases lay between the germline ends. CDR3 sequence: CASSSVGGRLYGYTF. DNA of the CDR3: TGTGCCAGCAGTTCCGTAGGAGGGCGGCTCTATGGCTACACCTTC.

J is TRBJ2-7 and V is TRBV4-1; 7 nucleotides agree with TRBD2. Germline V gene data show CDR1 as MGHRA and CDR2 as YSYEKL. V was pared by 4 bases and J by 2 bases, with 11 bases of the junction left unmatched. The CDR3 extends over 16 amino acids. The CDR3 DNA reads as TGCGCCAGCAGCCCCCAAAAGGGAGGGGCCCCCTACGAGCAGTACTTC. Translated: CASSPQKGGAPYEQYF.

The chain uses TRBV20-1 and TRBJ1-2; possibly TRBD1 for D (5 bases). The CDR3 runs to 11 residues. Germline V gene sequence: CDR1 DFQATT, CDR2 SNEGSKA (reference sequence). With 8 bases removed from V and 5 bases from J, the gap between germline ends came to 12 bases. In DNA, the CDR3 is TGCAGTATCAGGGTTGCGTATGGCTACACCTTC. This sequence encodes CSIRVAYGYTF.

The chain has TRBV15 and TRBJ2-1, with 12 bases that match TRBD2. Trimming removed 3 bases from V and 4 bases from J; junction bases left unmatched: 4. Germline CDR1 LNHNV, CDR2 YYDKDF (reference sequence). The CDR3 totals 16 residues. CDR3 bases: TGTGCCACCAGCAGGCCTAGCGGGGGGGAGTACAATGAGCAGTTCTTC. Translating it yields CATSRPSGGEYNEQFF.

This clonotype has at least ten counts. The J gene is TRBJ1-4, the V gene TRBV12-3 or TRBV12-4; 7 bases match TRBD1. V lost 6 bases to trimming and J lost 6 bases; unmatched junction nucleotides: 13. The CDR3 extends over 16 amino acids. The CDR3 region is CASSPRYRGSDEKLFF. The CDR3 DNA follows: TGTGCCAGCAGCCCAAGATACAGGGGATCGGATGAAAAACTGTTTTTT.

This clonotype was counted ten times or more. The rearrangement uses TRBV5-1 and TRBJ2-7; 14 bases agree with TRBD2. In germline, CDR1 is SGHRS, CDR2 YFSETQ. V trimming: 4 bases; J trimming: 0 bases; junction bases outside the gene matches: 6. The CDR3 totals 17 residues. The DNA of the CDR3 is TGCGCCAGCAGCGACGGACTAGCGGGAGGCCTCTCCTACGAGCAGTACTTC. This gives the protein CASSDGLAGGLSYEQYF.

This clonotype came up many times. The genes are TRBV20-1 and TRBJ1-2; 10 bases line up with TRBD1. The CDR3 has 16 residues. Germline CDR1 DFQATT, CDR2 SNEGSKA (reference sequence). Trimming at V came to 5 bases and at J to 1 base, leaving 10 bases not matched to a gene. Here the CDR3 reads CSAQVAGTGVNYGYTF. The CDR3 DNA sequence: TGCAGTGCTCAGGTCGCTGGGACAGGGGTTAACTATGGCTACACCTTC.

The V call is TRBV7-3, the J call TRBJ2-1; the D gene is possibly TRBD2 (5 bases). V gave up 3 bases and J gave up 2 bases, with 5 bases separating them. In germline, CDR1 is SGHTA, CDR2 FQGTGA. There are 13 residues in the CDR3. In DNA form, the CDR3 reads TGTGCCAGCAGCTTCGGGACCTACAATGAGCAGTTCTTC. This sequence encodes CASSFGTYNEQFF. Looking up the rest from reference TRBV7-3 and TRBJ2-1 gives the full variable domain: GAGVSQTPSNKVTEKGKYVELRCDPISGHTALYWYRQSLGQGPEFLIYFQGTGAADDSGLPNDRFFAVRPEGSVSTLKIQRTERGDSAVYLCASSFGTYNEQFFGPGTRLTVL.

The V and J genes are TRBV19 and TRBJ1-3, with D possibly matching TRBD1 (6 bases). This CDR3 has 14 residues. From germline, CDR1 is LNHDA and CDR2 SQIVND (reference sequence). V was cut by 4 bases and J by 1 base, with 8 bases left in between. The CDR3 DNA reads as TGTGCCAGTAGTAAAACAGGGTCTGGAAACACCATATATTTT. This encodes CASSKTGSGNTIYF.

This clonotype was observed once. V usage is TRBV10-3 and J usage is TRBJ2-1, with 7 bases aligning to TRBD2. The CDR3 is 14 residues long. The germline gives CDR1 ENHRY, CDR2 SYGVKD. Trimming took 11 bases from V and 3 from J; bases not matched to a gene: 10. CDR3 bases: TGTGCCGCGACGCGGGGAGGGGTCTACAATGAGCAGTTCTTC. Translation gives CAATRGGVYNEQFF.

This clonotype was counted many times. The chain employs TRBV7-2 and TRBJ1-2, with D perhaps TRBD1 (5 bases). The V end was cut by 5 bases, the J end by 8 bases, with 21 bases between. This CDR3 is 15 amino acids long. CDR1 is SGHTA, CDR2 FQGNSA, per germline. The CDR3 DNA follows: TGTGCCAGCAGCCATCAAGGTTTAGGGGTCTACGGCTACACCTTC. As protein: CASSHQGLGVYGYTF.

This clonotype was counted many times. The chain recombines TRBV28 with TRBJ2-1, with D perhaps matching TRBD1 or TRBD2 (5 bases each). The CDR3 has 14 residues. Germline assignment: CDR1 MDHEN and CDR2 SYDVKM. The V end lost 5 bases, the J end lost 8 bases, and 16 bases lay between the germline ends. The CDR3, as DNA: TGTGCCAGCAGTGCTAGGGTGGGGGTGTATGAGCAGTTCTTC. It yields the protein CASSARVGVYEQFF.

This clonotype was counted ten times or more. The genes are TRBV4-2 and TRBJ1-2; maybe TRBD1 (5 bases). V was trimmed by 0 bases and J by 3 bases, leaving 23 bases between them. Germline V gives CDR1 LGHNA, CDR2 YNFKEQ. This CDR3 spans 19 amino acids. The CDR3 here is CASSQEGYRGGSRDYGYTF. CDR3 sequence (DNA): TGTGCCAGCAGCCAAGAAGGTTATCGCGGGGGAAGTCGTGACTATGGCTACACCTTC.